Below, 27 T cell receptor beta chains from the same sample are listed, as sequenced in a study of T cell responses to AZD1222 COVID-19 vaccine. Clones were sequenced by immunoSEQ multiplex PCR, and TCRdb holds only the in-frame ones, with some missing. This sample has around 180,000 clones, with around 91% found just once. The sample in question was peripheral blood, obtained on day 0 of AZD1222 vaccination. The receptors stem from an adult in good health.

The chain couples TRBV7-9 to TRBJ1-1, with D perhaps matching TRBD1 (6 bases). Germline V gives CDR1 SEHNR, CDR2 FQNEAQ (reference sequence). The length of the CDR3 is 13 residues. V lost 4 bases, J lost 11 bases, and 17 bases lay in between. CDR3 sequence reads: CASSSRQAVKAFF. In nucleotides, the CDR3 is TGTGCCAGCAGCTCGCGACAGGCAGTGAAGGCTTTCTTT.

This chain uses TRBV29-1 with TRBJ1-4; D call uncertain. CDR3 length equals 16 residues. CDR1 is SQVTM and CDR2 is ANQGSEA in the germline V gene. Between the trimmed V and J ends, which lost 1 base and 0 bases, there was a span of 12 bases. The CDR3 loop reads CSVEGTADSTNEKLFF. The CDR3 DNA sequence: TGCAGCGTTGAAGGGACCGCGGATTCAACTAATGAAAAACTGTTTTTT.

The rearrangement links TRBV5-6 to TRBJ1-5; no firm D call. Germline values: CDR1 SGHDT, CDR2 YYEEEE. V was clipped by 2 bases and J by 4 bases, with 7 bases between them. This CDR3 is built from 13 residues. The CDR3 region has the DNA TGTGCCAGCAGCTTCGATGAAAATCAGCCCCAGCATTTT. This codes for CASSFDENQPQHF. Variable domain in full (rest from reference TRBV5-6 and TRBJ1-5): DAGVTQSPTHLIKTRGQQVTLRCSPKSGHDTVSWYQQALGQGPQFIFQYYEEEERQRGNFPDRFSGHQFPNYSSELNVNALLLGDSALYLCASSFDENQPQHFGDGTRLSIL.

This clone was counted a single time. V is TRBV5-6 and J is TRBJ2-2, with 9 bases fitting TRBD2. Germline values: CDR1 SGHDT, CDR2 YYEEEE. With V trimmed by 4 bases and J by 6 bases, 10 bases remained unmatched. This CDR3 has 16 amino acids. The CDR3 sequence is CASSTLNSGGAGELFF. Here the CDR3 DNA reads TGTGCCAGCAGCACACTTAATAGCGGGGGTGCCGGGGAGCTGTTTTTT.

The genes are TRBV27 and TRBJ2-3, with TRBD1 matching 10 bases. V shed 4 bases and J 3 bases; nucleotides not matched to a gene: 4. The germline gives CDR1 MNHEY, CDR2 SMNVEV (reference sequence). The CDR3 is 15 residues long. CDR3 DNA: TGTGCCAGCAGTTGGGGACAGGGGAAGACAGATACGCAGTATTTT. This encodes CASSWGQGKTDTQYF.

This clone was seen a single time. V is TRBV6-5 and J is TRBJ2-7; 11 bases fit TRBD2. The length of the CDR3 is 14 residues. The J segment lost 7 bases and the V segment lost 10 bases, leaving 12 bases of the junction unmatched. Germline CDR1 reads MNHEY; CDR2 reads SVGAGI. CDR3 DNA sequence: TGTGCCACCCTCGGGACTAGCGGTGTCTCAGAGCAGTACTTC. Protein product: CATLGTSGVSEQYF.

This chain links TRBV2 with TRBJ1-1, with D tentatively TRBD1 (6 bases). This CDR3 has 12 amino acids. Trimming shortened V by 5 bases and J by 9 bases, and 13 bases separated the two germline ends. CDR1 is SNHLY and CDR2 is FYNNEI in the germline V gene. Written as DNA, the CDR3 is TGTGCCAGCAGTAGGGACACACTTAAAGCTTTCTTT. Its translation is CASSRDTLKAFF.

The chain links TRBV4-3 to TRBJ1-1; no clear D. The V and J ends lost 0 bases and 0 bases respectively, with 11 bases between them. Germline CDR1 is LGHNA and CDR2 is YSLEER. The CDR3 is 16 residues long. The DNA for the CDR3 is TGCGCCAGCAGCCAAGATCAAGGGCGAATGAACACTGAAGCTTTCTTT. Protein: CASSQDQGRMNTEAFF.

The gene calls are TRBV2 and TRBJ2-7; D is unclear. Per the germline V gene, CDR1 is SNHLY and CDR2 is FYNNEI. V lost 4 bases and J 3 bases, leaving 10 bases between the germline ends. The length of the CDR3 is 13 residues. This CDR3 is CASSAGYRYEQYV. The CDR3 nucleotides read TGTGCCAGCAGTGCCGGGTATCGCTACGAGCAGTACGTC.

This chain links TRBV9 with TRBJ2-5; 14 bases match TRBD2. The CDR3 sequence is 17 residues long. Germline V gene lookup returns CDR1 SGDLS and CDR2 YYNGEE. Unmatched junction bases numbered 9, after V lost 3 bases and J lost 5 bases. The CDR3 here is CASSGMTSGGASETQYF. DNA of the CDR3: TGTGCCAGCAGCGGAATGACTAGCGGGGGGGCATCGGAGACCCAGTACTTC.

The chain has TRBV9 and TRBJ2-7; D is perhaps TRBD1 (6 bases). Per germline, CDR1 SGDLS and CDR2 YYNGEE. Trimming took off 3 bases at V and 0 bases at J, with 10 bases between the two ends. CDR3 length: 14 residues. The CDR3 region is CASSEGQTSYEQYF. CDR3 sequence (DNA): TGTGCCAGCAGCGAAGGACAGACCTCCTACGAGCAGTACTTC.

The gene calls are TRBV3-1 (or the pseudogene TRBV3-2) and TRBJ2-2; D unclear. This CDR3 region has 14 residues. CDR1 LGHDT and CDR2 YNNKEL come from the germline V gene (reference sequence). V was cut by 7 bases and J by 3 bases, with 12 bases left in between. The chain's CDR3 is CASKKGADTGELFF. CDR3 bases: TGTGCCAGCAAAAAGGGCGCCGACACCGGGGAGCTGTTTTTT.

V and J are TRBV6-5 and TRBJ1-2; D is perhaps TRBD1 (6 bases). Trimming removed 2 bases from V and 6 bases from J, with 10 bases in between. The germline gives CDR1 MNHEY, CDR2 SVGAGI. The CDR3 totals 13 residues. The CDR3 DNA reads TGTGCCAGCAGTTACGTACAGGGCGATGGCTACACCTTC. Translating it yields CASSYVQGDGYTF.

V usage is TRBV11-2 and J usage is TRBJ2-5; a possible D gene is TRBD2 (6 bases). V lost 5 bases, J lost 5 bases, and 15 bases lay in between. The CDR3 is 14 amino acids. Germline-derived CDR1 and CDR2 are SGHAT and FQNNGV. The CDR3 sequence is CASSAGLSSETQYF. The CDR3 DNA is TGTGCCAGCAGCGCGGGACTCTCATCCGAGACCCAGTACTTC. Together with reference TRBV11-2 and TRBJ2-5, the CDR3 gives the full variable domain: EAGVAQSPRYKIIEKRQSVAFWCNPISGHATLYWYQQILGQGPKLLIQFQNNGVVDDSQLPKDRFSAERLKGVDSTLKIQPAKLEDSAVYLCASSAGLSSETQYFGPGTRLLVL.

The chain employs TRBV5-4 and TRBJ2-1, with D maybe TRBD2 (5 bases). This CDR3 has 13 amino acids. Germline V gene lookup returns CDR1 SGHNT and CDR2 YYREEE (reference sequence). Trimming pared 1 base from V and 5 bases from J, leaving 7 bases between. The CDR3 protein is CASSLMRDNEQFF. The DNA of the CDR3 is TGTGCCAGCAGCTTGATGCGGGACAATGAGCAGTTCTTC.

This clone was seen only once. V usage is TRBV29-1 and J usage is TRBJ2-7; 7 bases are shared with TRBD1. V was pared by 1 base and J by 1 base, with 7 bases of the junction left unmatched. Germline CDR1 and CDR2: SQVTM and ANQGSEA. The CDR3 totals 15 residues. This chain's CDR3 is CSVEGLGQASYEQYF. The CDR3 bases are TGCAGCGTTGAAGGTTTAGGACAGGCGTCCTACGAGCAGTACTTC.

The chain couples TRBV30 to TRBJ2-5; D unclear. The length of the CDR3 is 12 residues. Germline V gene lookup returns CDR1 GTSNPN and CDR2 SVGIG (reference sequence). Trimming left V 4 bases short and J 2 bases short, with 8 bases between. This CDR3 reads CAWTDLQETQYF. CDR3 in DNA: TGTGCCTGGACAGACCTTCAAGAGACCCAGTACTTC.

CDR3 sequence: CASSWPGTNEKLFF. Written as DNA, the CDR3 is TGCGCCAGCAGCTGGCCGGGAACTAATGAAAAACTGTTTTTT. The chain has TRBV5-1 and TRBJ1-4; D gene uncertain. The V and J ends lost 3 bases and 1 base respectively, with 7 bases between them. CDR1 is SGHRS, CDR2 YFSETQ, per germline. The CDR3 sequence is 14 residues long.

The table lists this clone with a count of one. The chain links TRBV11-2 to TRBJ2-3; perhaps TRBD2 as D (5 bases). Germline assignment: CDR1 SGHAT and CDR2 FQNNGV. Between the trimmed V and J ends, which lost 1 base and 2 bases, there was a span of 13 bases. The CDR3 runs to 16 residues. The CDR3 nucleotides are TGTGCCAGCAGCTTAGGGGCTAGCCGAACCACAGATACGCAGTATTTT. Protein: CASSLGASRTTDTQYF.

The CDR3 region is CASSFNPSRDTEAFF. CDR3 DNA sequence: TGTGCCAGCAGCTTTAACCCCTCACGGGACACTGAAGCTTTCTTT. The chain is built from TRBV11-1 and TRBJ1-1; D is unclear. Trimming took off 3 bases at V and 3 bases at J, with 14 bases between the two ends. CDR1 is SGHAT, CDR2 FQDESV, per germline (reference sequence). This CDR3 spans 15 amino acids.

This sequence joins TRBV19 and TRBJ1-5; D is undetermined. The V gene's germline CDR1 is LNHDA and CDR2 SQIVND (reference sequence). V dropped 7 bases and J dropped 4 bases, with 23 bases sitting between them. The CDR3 contains 17 residues. In DNA, the CDR3 is TGTGCCAGTACCCCAATCAAGGTGAGAGTTCTAAATCAGCCCCAGCATTTT. This codes for CASTPIKVRVLNQPQHF.

The V call is TRBV5-6, the J call TRBJ2-4; D not resolved. The CDR3 has 13 residues. Trimming stripped 0 bases from V and 6 bases from J, with 7 bases between. Germline V gene sequence: CDR1 SGHDT, CDR2 YYEEEE. For the CDR3, the DNA is TGTGCCAGCAGCTTGGCCGGAGCAAACATTCAGTACTTC. Translated: CASSLAGANIQYF.

CDR3 bases: TGTGCCAGCGAGACAGGGGCCACCGGGGAGCTGTTTTTT. Its translation is CASETGATGELFF. The rearrangement uses TRBV5-5 and TRBJ2-2; 8 positions agree with TRBD1. Germline CDR1 and CDR2: SGHKS and YYEKEE (reference sequence). Trimming removed 7 bases from V and 4 bases from J; junction bases left unmatched: 3. This CDR3 spans 13 amino acids.

The chain has TRBV7-2 and TRBJ2-7; TRBD1 agrees at 7 bases. With 5 bases clipped from V and 2 bases from J, the junction kept 12 bases outside the gene matches. Germline V CDR1 and CDR2: SGHTA, FQGNSA. The CDR3 is made up of 16 amino acids. In nucleotides, the CDR3 is TGTGCCAGCAGCCTTAGGGGACAGACTATCACCTACGAGCAGTACTTC. Amino acid sequence: CASSLRGQTITYEQYF.

The genes are TRBV11-2 and TRBJ1-5; TRBD1 agrees at 7 bases. V lost 3 bases to trimming and J lost 3 bases; unmatched junction nucleotides: 5. Germline V gives CDR1 SGHAT, CDR2 FQNNGV. CDR3 length equals 15 residues. The CDR3 DNA reads TGTGCCAGCAGCTTGGCAGGGGGAAACAATCAGCCCCAGCATTTT. This encodes CASSLAGGNNQPQHF.

The chain uses TRBV7-2 and TRBJ2-4, with D tentatively TRBD2 (5 bases). V dropped 5 bases and J dropped 0 bases, with 14 bases sitting between them. The CDR3 is 16 residues long. The germline CDR1 and CDR2 sequences are SGHTA and FQGNSA. CDR3 residues: CASSPASNLAKNIQYF. CDR3 coding DNA: TGTGCCAGCAGCCCGGCTAGCAATTTAGCCAAAAACATTCAGTACTTC.

This clone was recorded once. The rearrangement links TRBV11-1 to TRBJ2-3; no reliable D call. The germline V gene encodes CDR1 SGHAT and CDR2 FQDESV (reference sequence). This CDR3 comprises 15 residues. Deletions cut 0 bases from V and 1 base from J, with 8 bases between. The CDR3 nucleotides read TGTGCCAGCAGCTTAGCGGCGTCTCGCACAGATACGCAGTATTTT. Amino acids: CASSLAASRTDTQYF.